The next 14 T cell receptor beta chains were all read from a single sample in a study of cytomegalovirus exposure and HLA in healthy donors. It was with 60 Vbeta and 13 Jbeta primers that the PCR ran. Sequencing used immunoSEQ multiplex PCR; TCRdb keeps in-frame clones, though not all of them. Among some 96,000 clones listed, roughly three quarters were seen once. The sample comprised PBMCs. The receptors were gathered from a woman aged 55-69 years in good health and CMV-seropositive.

J is TRBJ1-2 and V is TRBV30, with D maybe TRBD1 (5 bases). V was clipped by 5 bases and J by 8 bases, with 18 bases between them. CDR3 length: 13 amino acids. The germline gives CDR1 GTSNPN, CDR2 SVGIG (reference sequence). The CDR3 sequence: CAWGRGGIGGYTF. The DNA for the CDR3 is TGTGCCTGGGGTCGGGGGGGGATCGGGGGCTACACCTTC.

Notes on this clone: The same CDR3 is also encoded by other DNA sequences in this sample. This rearrangement joins TRBV27 to TRBJ1-5, with D uncertain. V lost 3 bases, J lost 2 bases, and 8 bases lay in between. Germline V gene sequence: CDR1 MNHEY, CDR2 SMNVEV (reference sequence). This CDR3 has 14 amino acids. CDR3 loop: CASSFTGGNQPQHF. CDR3 coding DNA: TGTGCCAGCAGTTTTACTGGAGGCAATCAGCCCCAGCATTTT.

The chain combines TRBV5-1 with TRBJ2-5; TRBD2 might be the D (6 bases). V was pared by 1 base and J by 1 base, with 8 bases between. The CDR3 has 14 residues. Germline-derived CDR1 and CDR2 are SGHRS and YFSETQ. CDR3 nucleotides: TGCGCCAGCAGCTTGATGCGGGGCCAAGAGACCCAGTACTTC. Translating it yields CASSLMRGQETQYF.

V usage is TRBV28 and J usage is TRBJ1-2; 10 bases agree with TRBD1. The CDR3 sequence is 15 residues long. V was pared by 6 bases and J by 5 bases, with 9 bases of the junction left unmatched. The germline CDR1 and CDR2 sequences are MDHEN and SYDVKM. This chain's CDR3 is CASSEPGTGAYGYTF. CDR3 DNA: TGTGCCAGCAGCGAACCTGGGACAGGGGCATATGGCTACACCTTC.

The chain employs TRBV5-1 and TRBJ2-2; TRBD1 aligns across 10 bases. Trimming took 4 bases from V and 3 from J; bases not matched to a gene: 6. The CDR3 runs 16 residues. Germline V gene data show CDR1 as SGHRS and CDR2 as YFSETQ. Here the CDR3 reads CASSAGQGLDTGELFF. The CDR3 DNA reads TGCGCCAGCAGCGCGGGACAGGGGTTAGACACCGGGGAGCTGTTTTTT.

This clone has a handful of counts. The J gene is TRBJ2-2, the V gene TRBV10-2; TRBD1 might be the D (7 bases). The CDR3 consists of 14 residues. V lost 8 bases, J lost 2 bases, and 12 bases lay in between. Germline loops: CDR1 WSHSY, CDR2 SAAADI. The CDR3 loop reads CASGRDRNTGELFF. The CDR3 nucleotides read TGCGCCAGCGGGCGGGACAGAAACACCGGGGAGCTGTTTTTT.

The rearrangement links TRBV5-4 to TRBJ1-2, with 9 bases matching TRBD1. The ends lost 4 bases at V and 3 bases at J; junction bases unmatched: 4. Germline V gives CDR1 SGHNT, CDR2 YYREEE (reference sequence). The CDR3 extends over 14 amino acids. For the CDR3, the DNA is TGTGCCAGCAGCGAGGACAGGGGAGACTATGGCTACACCTTC. It specifies CASSEDRGDYGYTF.

The rearrangement links TRBV19 to TRBJ2-5; D may be TRBD2 (5 bases). The J call is in doubt because the DNA end fits TRBJ2-7 better. The CDR3 sequence is 16 residues long. CDR1 and CDR2 (germline): LNHDA, SQIVND (reference sequence). The CDR3 coding sequence is TGTGCCAGTAGTATAGGGACGGGAACCCGCTCCTACGAGCAGTACTTC. It encodes CASSIGTGTRSYEQYF.

This clone came up once. This chain uses TRBV5-1 with TRBJ2-1; the D gene is possibly TRBD2 (5 bases). Between the trimmed V and J ends, which lost 7 bases and 0 bases, there was a span of 14 bases. Germline V lookup: CDR1 SGHRS, CDR2 YFSETQ. There are 15 residues in the CDR3. CDR3 DNA sequence: TGCGCCAGCGCATATCAGACTACCTCCTACAATGAGCAGTTCTTC. This codes for CASAYQTTSYNEQFF.

V gene TRBV11-3 combines with J gene TRBJ2-7, with 7 positions matching TRBD2. The CDR3 length is 14 residues. The V gene end was trimmed by 5 bases and the J gene end by 3 bases; junction bases not matched to a gene: 7. The germline gives CDR1 SGHNT, CDR2 YENEEA. In DNA, the CDR3 is TGTGCCAGCAGCCCGGGGACTACCCACTACGAGCAGTACTTC. It yields the protein CASSPGTTHYEQYF.

This chain links TRBV7-6 with TRBJ2-3; TRBD2 might be the D (7 bases). The CDR3 runs 18 residues. Between the trimmed V and J ends, which lost 5 bases and 4 bases, there was a span of 25 bases. Germline CDR1 and CDR2: SGHVS and FNYEAQ. CDR3 in DNA: TGTGCCAGCAGCCATACTGTGGGGGGGGCCAGAGGGCCAGATACGCAGTATTTT. It specifies CASSHTVGGARGPDTQYF.

The CDR3 reads CASTGGEGTEAFF. DNA for the CDR3: TGTGCCAGCACTGGGGGGGAGGGGACTGAAGCTTTCTTT. The chain has TRBV2 and TRBJ1-1; D might be TRBD1 (5 bases). V was cut by 7 bases and J by 5 bases, with 14 bases left in between. CDR3 size: 13 residues. CDR1 SNHLY and CDR2 FYNNEI come from the germline V gene.

This chain uses TRBV18 with TRBJ2-7, with D maybe TRBD1 (5 bases). Looked up from germline, CDR1 is KGHSH and CDR2 is LQKENI. V lost 2 bases and J lost 4, with 9 bases in between. The CDR3 runs to 13 residues. CDR3 nucleotides: TGTGCCAGCTCACCAGGGGCCGGGTACGAGCAGTACTTC. As protein: CASSPGAGYEQYF.

This sequence joins TRBV7-9 and TRBJ1-1; D is uncertain. CDR1 and CDR2 (germline): SEHNR, FQNEAQ (reference sequence). The length of the CDR3 is 13 residues. Between the trimmed V and J ends, which lost 6 bases and 6 bases, there was a span of 14 bases. CDR3 protein: CASRETGSSEAFF. The CDR3 DNA is TGTGCCAGCAGGGAAACTGGGAGTTCTGAAGCTTTCTTT.